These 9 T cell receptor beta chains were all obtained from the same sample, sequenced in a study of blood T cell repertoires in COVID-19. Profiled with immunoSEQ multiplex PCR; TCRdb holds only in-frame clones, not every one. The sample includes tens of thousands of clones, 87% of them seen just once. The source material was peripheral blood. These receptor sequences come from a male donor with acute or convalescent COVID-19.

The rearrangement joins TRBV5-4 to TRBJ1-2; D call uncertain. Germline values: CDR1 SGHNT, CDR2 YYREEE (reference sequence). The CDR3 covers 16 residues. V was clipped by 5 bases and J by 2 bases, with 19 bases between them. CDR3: CASSSPRVQPNYGYTF. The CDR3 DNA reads TGTGCCAGCAGTTCCCCACGAGTACAGCCAAACTATGGCTACACCTTC.

CDR3 DNA: TGTGCCAGCGGATCTCTAGCGGGGGCGAACACCGGGGAGCTGTTTTTT. This encodes CASGSLAGANTGELFF. This sequence joins TRBV5-4 and TRBJ2-2, with 10 bases matching TRBD2. Unmatched junction bases numbered 6, after V lost 7 bases and J lost 0 bases. From germline, CDR1 is SGHNT and CDR2 YYREEE (reference sequence). This CDR3 is 16 amino acids long.

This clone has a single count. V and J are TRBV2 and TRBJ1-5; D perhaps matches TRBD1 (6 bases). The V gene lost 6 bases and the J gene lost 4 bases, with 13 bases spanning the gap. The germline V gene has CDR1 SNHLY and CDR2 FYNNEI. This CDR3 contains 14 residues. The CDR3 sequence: CASRSGRGNQPQHF. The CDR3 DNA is TGTGCCAGCAGGTCGGGGAGGGGGAATCAGCCCCAGCATTTT. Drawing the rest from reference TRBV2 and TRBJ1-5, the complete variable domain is EPEVTQTPSHQVTQMGQEVILRCVPISNHLYFYWYRQILGQKVEFLVSFYNNEISEKSEIFDDQFSVERPDGSNFTLKIRSTKLEDSAMYFCASRSGRGNQPQHFGDGTRLSIL.

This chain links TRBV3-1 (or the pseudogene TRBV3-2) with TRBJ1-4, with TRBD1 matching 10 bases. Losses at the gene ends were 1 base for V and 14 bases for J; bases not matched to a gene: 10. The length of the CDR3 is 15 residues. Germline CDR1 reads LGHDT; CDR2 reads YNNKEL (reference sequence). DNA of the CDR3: TGTGCCAGCAGCCAAGGAGGGGGACAGGGGTCTCTCCTGTTTTTT. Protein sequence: CASSQGGGQGSLLFF.

This CDR3 is CASSLAGTGGLEQYF. CDR3 DNA sequence: TGTGCCAGCAGCTTAGCGGGGACAGGGGGCCTCGAGCAGTACTTC. The chain uses TRBV7-8 and TRBJ2-7; 12 bases line up with TRBD1. V dropped 0 bases and J dropped 6; count of bases not matched to a gene: 3. CDR3 length equals 15 residues. Germline V lookup: CDR1 SGHVS, CDR2 FQNEAQ.

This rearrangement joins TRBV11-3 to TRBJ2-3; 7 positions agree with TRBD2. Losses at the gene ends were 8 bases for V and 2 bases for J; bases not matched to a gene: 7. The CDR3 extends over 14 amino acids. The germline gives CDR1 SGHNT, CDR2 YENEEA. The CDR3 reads CASLPGGSTDTQYF. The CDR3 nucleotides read TGTGCCAGCCTGCCGGGGGGTTCCACAGATACGCAGTATTTT.

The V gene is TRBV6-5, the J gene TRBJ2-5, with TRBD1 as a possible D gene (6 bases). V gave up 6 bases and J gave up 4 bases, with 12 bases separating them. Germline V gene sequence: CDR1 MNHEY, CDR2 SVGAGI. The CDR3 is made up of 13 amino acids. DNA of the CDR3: TGTGCCAGCAGGACGACAGGTGGAGAGACCCAGTACTTC. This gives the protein CASRTTGGETQYF.

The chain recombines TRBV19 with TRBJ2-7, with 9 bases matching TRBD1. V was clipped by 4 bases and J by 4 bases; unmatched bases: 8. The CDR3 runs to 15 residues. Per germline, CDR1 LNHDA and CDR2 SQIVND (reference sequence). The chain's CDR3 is CASSTSGTGHYEQYF. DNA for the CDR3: TGTGCCAGTAGTACCTCCGGGACAGGGCATTACGAGCAGTACTTC.

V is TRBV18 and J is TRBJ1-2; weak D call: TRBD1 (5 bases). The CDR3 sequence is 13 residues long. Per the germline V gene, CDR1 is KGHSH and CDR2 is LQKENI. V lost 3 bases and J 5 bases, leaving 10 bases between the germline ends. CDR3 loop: CASSPDTEYGYTF. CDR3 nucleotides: TGTGCCAGCTCACCGGACACGGAATATGGCTACACCTTC.